These T cell receptor beta chains were read from a single sample in a study of cytomegalovirus exposure and HLA in healthy donors. The assay was immunoSEQ multiplex PCR, and TCRdb's table has in-frame clones only and misses some. The data show around 260,000 clones, 80% seen once. The specimen was PBMCs. These receptors originate from a girl aged 2 to 9 in good health and CMV-seronegative. Both conserved end residues are part of each CDR3. A D gene is named only where the DNA matches it firmly. Rows may omit the clone size; those that give it use once, few, many or a size class.

V gene: TRBV15
clone size: -
J gene: TRBJ1-1
D gene: -
CDR3 protein: CATSRVYGGRYTEAFF
CDR3 DNA: TGTGCCACCAGCAGAGTTTACGGGGGGAGGTACACTGAAGCTTTCTTT

V gene: TRBV5-1
clone size: -
J gene: TRBJ2-7
D gene: -
CDR3 protein: CASSSETGPYEQYF
CDR3 DNA: TGCGCCAGCAGCTCAGAAACAGGGCCCTACGAGCAGTACTTC

V gene: TRBV7-2
clone size: -
J gene: TRBJ2-2
D gene: -
CDR3 protein: CASSLAAQGNTGELFF
CDR3 DNA: TGTGCCAGCAGCTTAGCAGCACAGGGGAACACCGGGGAGCTGTTTTTT

V gene: TRBV6-1
clone size: -
J gene: TRBJ2-7
D gene: -
CDR3 protein: CASSTVLIYEQYF
CDR3 DNA: TGTGCCAGCAGTACGGTCCTGATCTACGAGCAGTACTTC

V gene: TRBV7-9
clone size: -
J gene: TRBJ2-7
D gene: -
CDR3 protein: CASSLRQVYEQYF
CDR3 DNA: TGTGCCAGCAGCTTACGACAAGTCTACGAGCAGTACTTC

V gene: TRBV2
clone size: -
J gene: TRBJ2-6
D gene: -
CDR3 protein: CASRKQSSGANVLTF
CDR3 DNA: TGTGCCAGCCGGAAACAGAGCTCTGGGGCCAACGTCCTGACTTTC

V gene: TRBV2
clone size: -
J gene: TRBJ2-4
D gene: -
CDR3 protein: CASSDRLGRAKNIQYF
CDR3 DNA: TGTGCCAGCAGTGATCGTTTAGGGAGGGCCAAAAACATTCAGTACTTC

V gene: TRBV28
clone size: few
J gene: TRBJ1-5
D gene: -
CDR3 protein: CASSFVYQPQHF
CDR3 DNA: TGTGCCAGCAGTTTCGTCTATCAGCCCCAGCATTTT

V gene: TRBV27
clone size: -
J gene: TRBJ2-7
D gene: -
CDR3 protein: CASRAGFTVSYEQYF
CDR3 DNA: TGTGCCAGCAGAGCAGGGTTCACGGTCTCCTACGAGCAGTACTTC

V gene: TRBV5-1
clone size: -
J gene: TRBJ2-3
D gene: TRBD1
CDR3 protein: CASSHPTGGTDTQYF
CDR3 DNA: TGCGCCAGCAGCCACCCGACAGGGGGCACAGATACGCAGTATTTT